The 2 T cell receptor beta chains reported below all come from one sample, sequenced in a study of spatial heterogeneity in lung cancer. TCRdb itself ran the 5' RACE reads through MiXCR, one entry per CDR3 protein. The sample lists about 52,000 distinct CDR3 sequences; roughly 7.4% were seen once. Time point here: blood at routine non-recurrence follow-up after resection. Whole RNA obtained from tumor, nontumor lung or frozen PBMC underwent sequencing without sorting. The material was PBMCs, obtained at follow-up. These receptors were taken from a female donor with early-stage non-small cell lung cancer.

The DNA for the CDR3 is TGTGCCAGCAGTCTCGTCTCACAGACAGGGATCGGAAACACCATATATTTT. Its translation: CASSLVSQTGIGNTIYF. The chain carries TRBV28 and TRBJ1-3, with TRBD1 matching over 7 bases. The CDR3 covers 17 residues. Germline CDR1 and CDR2: MDHEN and SYDVKM. Trimming removed 5 bases from V and 4 bases from J; junction bases left unmatched: 14.

This clonotype has a count of ten or more. The chain recombines TRBV9 with TRBJ1-1; D is ambiguous. The CDR3 has 13 amino acids. V was clipped by 4 bases and J by 0 bases, with 7 bases between them. The germline CDR1 and CDR2 sequences are SGDLS and YYNGEE. The CDR3 DNA reads as TGTGCCAGCAGCCGGACCTTGAACACTGAAGCTTTCTTT. Residues: CASSRTLNTEAFF.